Here is one T cell receptor (beta chain) with its context. Antigen: not known. The CDR3 runs to 14 residues. Per germline, CDR1 GTSNPN and CDR2 SVGIG (reference sequence). Between the trimmed V and J ends, which lost 0 bases and 5 bases, there was a span of 10 bases. Survey level was the resolution at which the v3.0 immunoSEQ assay ran. The table came from immunoSEQ multiplex PCR; TCRdb's copy has only in-frame clones and leaves some out. This sample yields 20,000 to 25,000 clones, of which 65% to 85% are seen a single time; less than 9.5% belongs to the top ten. This record comes from a study of long-term antiretroviral therapy in people with HIV. Study findings and constraints: Diversity rose after ART but stayed below transplant donor controls.

V and J are TRBV30 and TRBJ1-4; D gene unclear. The input for sequencing was unsorted PBMCs, taken 1.5 years after starting antiretroviral therapy. The receptor's source is a man younger than 45 with HIV. CDR3 sequence: CAWSVTRFNEKLFF. Written as DNA, the CDR3 is TGTGCCTGGAGTGTAACCAGGTTCAATGAAAAACTGTTTTTT.